Shown below are 17 T cell receptor beta chains from a single sample sequenced in a study of T cells in Graves' hyperthyroidism and ophthalmopathy. Researchers took RNA transcripts and amplified the TCR beta CDR3 regions from them. The primer set for the first-round RT-PCR of the TCR CDR3 was HTBI. TCRdb re-called the multiplex PCR reads with MiXCR, one entry per CDR3 protein. The sample lists roughly 500,000 distinct CDR3 sequences; 16% were seen once. The sequencing input was blood. The receptor set was obtained from a woman in her 30s with Graves' ophthalmopathy.

The chain carries TRBV5-1 and TRBJ1-1; no definite D call. The CDR3 is 14 amino acids. The germline V gene encodes CDR1 SGHRS and CDR2 YFSETQ. The V end lost 0 bases, the J end lost 5 bases, and 11 bases lay between the germline ends. The CDR3 sequence is CASSLVAAPTEAFF. For the CDR3, the DNA is TGCGCCAGCAGCTTGGTAGCGGCGCCAACTGAAGCTTTCTTT.

This clonotype came up a few times. The chain uses TRBV5-8 and TRBJ2-1, with TRBD2 identical over 16 bases. V lost 1 base, J lost 3 bases, and 4 bases stayed unmatched. Germline V CDR1 and CDR2: SGHTS, YDEGEE. The CDR3 has 18 residues. CDR3 in DNA: TGTGCCAGCAGCTTGATGGGACTAGCGGGAGGGATCTACAATGAGCAGTTCTTC. This encodes CASSLMGLAGGIYNEQFF.

This clonotype has ten or more counts. The gene calls are TRBV28 and TRBJ2-7; D call uncertain. The CDR3 has 17 residues. Trimming removed 3 bases from V and 0 bases from J, with 18 bases in between. From germline, CDR1 is MDHEN and CDR2 SYDVKM. CDR3 DNA: TGTGCCAGCAGTTTTCCCCCACCGACAAGCATCTCCTACGAGCAGTACTTC. Translating it yields CASSFPPPTSISYEQYF.

The table lists this clonotype with many counts. The V gene is TRBV20-1, the J gene TRBJ1-5, with a weak D call TRBD1 (5 bases). Germline V lookup: CDR1 DFQATT, CDR2 SNEGSKA (reference sequence). The CDR3 spans 16 residues. Trimming pared 6 bases from V and 3 bases from J, leaving 21 bases between. For the CDR3, the DNA is TGCAGTGCCAGCCGCCTCAGGGTACAGGTCAATCAGCCCCAGCATTTT. Amino acid sequence: CSASRLRVQVNQPQHF.

This clonotype was recorded many times. The gene calls are TRBV5-1 and TRBJ2-7; D perhaps matches TRBD1 (8 bases). V was shortened by 4 bases and J by 2 bases, with 16 bases between the two germline ends. This CDR3 comprises 15 residues. Germline V lookup: CDR1 SGHRS, CDR2 YFSETQ. For the CDR3, the DNA is TGCGCCAGCAGCCCACAGGGGGGGAGCCCCTACGAGCAGTACTTC. Amino acid sequence: CASSPQGGSPYEQYF. Together with reference TRBV5-1 and TRBJ2-7, the CDR3 gives the full variable domain: KAGVTQTPRYLIKTRGQQVTLSCSPISGHRSVSWYQQTPGQGLQFLFEYFSETQRNKGNFPGRFSGRQFSNSRSEMNVSTLELGDSALYLCASSPQGGSPYEQYFGPGTRLTVT.

This clonotype was seen ten or more times. V and J are TRBV4-1 and TRBJ2-3; 9 positions match TRBD2. This CDR3 has 15 residues. Looked up from germline, CDR1 is MGHRA and CDR2 is YSYEKL. Trimming removed 1 base from V and 6 bases from J; junction bases left unmatched: 5. The CDR3 bases are TGCGCCAGCAGCCAAGGGCCTAGCGGGATGGATACGCAGTATTTT. Its protein product is CASSQGPSGMDTQYF.

The chain couples TRBV29-1 to TRBJ2-2, with a weak D call TRBD2 (5 bases). Germline V gene data show CDR1 as SQVTM and CDR2 as ANQGSEA. This CDR3 spans 13 amino acids. Trimming took 7 bases from V and 6 from J, leaving 15 bases between them. The CDR3 protein is CSARDGNSGELFF. CDR3 nucleotide sequence: TGCAGCGCCCGGGATGGGAATTCCGGGGAGCTGTTTTTT.

V gene TRBV6-4 combines with J gene TRBJ2-5; the D gene is possibly TRBD1 (5 bases). The CDR3 has 14 amino acids. Between the trimmed V and J ends, which lost 10 bases and 1 base, there was a span of 16 bases. Germline CDR1 and CDR2: MRHNA and SNTAGT. CDR3 in DNA: TGTGCCACGACCTTAGGGGTGTCCCAAGAGACCCAGTACTTC. This gives the protein CATTLGVSQETQYF.

The rearrangement uses TRBV20-1 and TRBJ2-2; D may be TRBD2 (6 bases). The CDR3 is made up of 15 amino acids. Germline assignment: CDR1 DFQATT and CDR2 SNEGSKA (reference sequence). Trimming took 1 base from V and 3 from J, leaving 12 bases between them. The CDR3 DNA follows: TGCAGTGCTAGAGCCCCTAGCGCAGACACCGGGGAGCTGTTTTTT. It encodes CSARAPSADTGELFF.

With regard to this clonotype: Sequence at one end of the junction differs from germline and may be a read error. V gene TRBV24-1 combines with J gene TRBJ1-1; D unclear. This CDR3 region has 12 residues. Per germline, CDR1 KGHDR and CDR2 SFDVKD. The CDR3 nucleotides are TGTGCCACCAGTGATCAGAACACTGAAGCTTCCTTT. This encodes CATSDQNTEASF.

This clonotype was seen many times. This chain uses TRBV20-1 with TRBJ2-5; tentatively, D is TRBD2 (6 bases). The germline V gene has CDR1 DFQATT and CDR2 SNEGSKA (reference sequence). V was clipped by 0 bases and J by 5 bases, with 10 bases between them. The CDR3 sequence is 13 residues long. CDR3 in amino acids: CSARDRGWETQYF. CDR3 DNA sequence: TGCAGTGCTAGAGACCGGGGGTGGGAGACCCAGTACTTC.

This clonotype appeared many times. V gene TRBV11-3 combines with J gene TRBJ2-2; 8 bases agree with TRBD1. The CDR3 consists of 16 residues. Trimming at V came to 2 bases and at J to 0 bases, leaving 2 bases not matched to a gene. Germline V gives CDR1 SGHNT, CDR2 YENEEA. The CDR3 region has the DNA TGTGCCAGCAGCTTACAGGGGGCGACGAACACCGGGGAGCTGTTTTTT. This codes for CASSLQGATNTGELFF. Looking up the rest from reference TRBV11-3 and TRBJ2-2 gives the full variable domain: EAGVVQSPRYKIIEKKQPVAFWCNPISGHNTLYWYLQNLGQGPELLIRYENEEAVDDSQLPKDRFSAERLKGVDSTLKIQPAELGDSAVYLCASSLQGATNTGELFFGEGSRLTVL.

CDR3 amino acids: CSATLAETSYEQYF. CDR3 nucleotide sequence: TGCAGTGCGACACTAGCGGAAACCTCCTACGAGCAGTACTTC. The V call is TRBV20-1, the J call TRBJ2-7, with 8 bases that match TRBD2. Germline CDR1 and CDR2: DFQATT and SNEGSKA (reference sequence). V lost 6 bases, J lost 0 bases, and 7 bases stayed unmatched. CDR3 length: 14 amino acids.

This clonotype has more than one count but fewer than ten. The chain is built from TRBV9 and TRBJ2-3; 7 bases agree with TRBD2. The CDR3 is 16 amino acids. The germline CDR1 and CDR2 sequences are SGDLS and YYNGEE. Germline trimming cut 0 bases from V and 0 bases from J; bases unmatched to any gene: 4. DNA of the CDR3: TGTGCCAGCAGCGTAGGCGGGGGAGCTAGCACAGATACGCAGTATTTT. It codes for CASSVGGGASTDTQYF.

This clonotype was detected a few times. The chain employs TRBV6-5 and TRBJ1-5; tentative D call: TRBD1 (5 bases). Germline CDR1 is MNHEY and CDR2 is SVGAGI. CDR3 length equals 15 residues. The V gene lost 0 bases and the J gene lost 1 base, with 7 bases spanning the gap. The CDR3 spells CASSYSGESNQPQHF. The CDR3 bases are TGTGCCAGCAGTTACTCAGGGGAGAGCAATCAGCCCCAGCATTTT.

This sequence joins TRBV11-2 and TRBJ1-3; D gene ambiguous. The CDR3 loop spans 16 amino acids. Per germline, CDR1 SGHAT and CDR2 FQNNGV. Trimming removed 1 base at V and 3 bases at J, with 13 bases between. In DNA form, the CDR3 reads TGTGCCAGCAGCTTAGTGGTGGGAGACTTTGGAAACACCATATATTTT. Its translation: CASSLVVGDFGNTIYF.

In this sample, this clonotype turned up once. The V and J genes are TRBV19 and TRBJ1-2; D remains unclear. From germline, CDR1 is LNHDA and CDR2 SQIVND (reference sequence). This CDR3 contains 12 residues. Trimming removed 5 bases at V and 8 bases at J, with 12 bases between. CDR3: CASSQQGGGYTF. The CDR3 nucleotides are TGTGCCAGTAGTCAACAAGGCGGCGGCTACACCTTC.